This T cell receptor (beta chain) was retrieved from a study of immune evolution from preneoplasia to lung adenocarcinoma (dated by TCRdb to about 2021). Context from the whole study: HLA loss of heterozygosity was seen in around 7.3%, 15% and 36% of AIS, MIA and ADC lesions, and in no AAH lesions. The study used immune gene expression, TCR sequencing and multiplex immunofluorescence to profile the immune contexture of lung adenocarcinoma precursors and invasive adenocarcinoma. Resected precursor lesions (AAH, AIS, MIA) and invasive adenocarcinomas were compared against paired morphologically normal lung tissue. Class I HLA alleles were inferred from exome data with POLYSOLVER, and allele-specific HLA loss was detected with LOHHLA. The overall cohort was made up of a few dozen patients with pulmonary nodules who had surgical resection. TCR sequencing data were obtained from under 55 patients. Sample size was determined by specimen availability and not by a prior power calculation. According to the study, about 100 samples were used for TCR sequencing. The immune data were integrated with whole exome sequencing and methylation data obtained from the same cohort of nodules.

Paper-wide results and their limitations: The highest clonality was observed in normal lung, whereas higher T cell density and diversity but lower clonality appeared to be present in later-stage lesions. T cell clonality was highest in KRAS-mutant nodules compared with EGFR-mutant or double wild-type lesions. Normal lung had the highest top T cell clone frequencies, and these frequencies appeared to fall progressively from AAH through AIS, MIA and invasive adenocarcinoma. Because every patient came from Japan and China, how well the results apply to Western populations was uncertain. The findings rested on association rather than direct causation, and larger cohorts with long-term follow-up and longitudinal biopsies were considered necessary.

CDR1 and CDR2, per the germline V gene (reference sequence), are GTSNPN and SVGIG. V is pared back by 0 bases and J by 4 bases, with 13 bases lying between the germline termini. From cysteine to phenylalanine, the CDR3 is 14 amino acids long. Solely the CDR3 DNA is kept, with 42 bases framed from the first base. The immunoSEQ hsTCRbeta Kit was used to sequence TCR beta CDR3 regions from DNA. The study's own analysis went as follows. The ImmunoSEQ Analyzer was used to analyse the TCR sequencing data. T cell clonality was defined as 1 minus Pielou's evenness, as computed on productive rearrangements. The inverse Simpson index, applied to productive templates, was used to measure T cell diversity. T cell density was defined as TCR beta template counts normalized to usable DNA, with usable DNA estimated by amplification and sequencing of housekeeping genes. Two-sided Kruskal-Wallis tests were used to compare TCR metrics between histologic stages. TCRdb provides this immuneACCESS table in a form limited to in-frame rearrangements. Some clones are lacking; in checked studies, under half of them reflect an unresolved V gene, and why the rest are absent is not known. From that table come the V and J calls and clone size; the DNA was used to work out D and trimming. The sample yields 13,000 to 15,000 clones; about 80% were counted once. Jointly, the top ten make up around 3% of the sample.

Comment on this clone: Which antigen it targets is not known. No base quality information exists; no much larger clone differs at one position.

Patients underwent resection in Japan or China between the mid-2010s and the late 2010s. Two lung cancer pathologists independently reviewed H&E slides to confirm the histologic diagnosis of every case. For nucleic acid extraction, premalignant or tumor cells were enriched by macro-dissection following pathologic assessment. The AllPrep DNA/RNA FFPE Kit was used to isolate DNA from FFPE tissue. The sequenced material came from FFPE minimally invasive lung adenocarcinoma tissue. This sample's cell subset or site label indicates: micro-invasive lung adenocarcinoma (MIA). The rearranged segments are TRBV30 and TRBJ2-7, with no confident D gene call. This receptor was identified in a person aged 60-80 years with lung adenocarcinoma. The CDR3 amino acid sequence is: CAWSVGGLGYEQYF. The DNA sequence reads TGTGCCTGGAGTGTGGGTGGGTTGGGTTACGAGCAGTACTTC.